These 5 T cell receptor beta chains were all obtained from the same sample, sequenced in a study of blood T cells in healthy people across ages. A second PCR, run for about 7 to 11 cycles, used a sample-barcoded 5' primer plus a J-beta primer mix. MiXCR, applied by TCRdb to the 5' RACE reads, yields one record per CDR3 protein. Of approximately 800,000 distinct CDR3 sequences detected, about 53% appear once; the ten largest clones hold roughly 37%. Sequencing was carried out using blood. The origin of the receptors is a man older than 75 in good health.

This clonotype was found once. V and J are TRBV20-1 and TRBJ1-1; 7 bases map to TRBD1. CDR1 and CDR2 (germline): DFQATT, SNEGSKA (reference sequence). After removal of 6 bases from V and 5 bases from J, the junction contained 9 bases not matched to a gene. This CDR3 is built from 13 residues. The CDR3 nucleotides are TGCAGTGCCCCTACGGCAGGGGGGACTGAAGCTTTCTTT. Translation gives CSAPTAGGTEAFF.

This clonotype was observed at least ten times. This CDR3 reads CASSSGVRGRATNEKLFF. DNA for the CDR3: TGTGCCAGCAGCTCAGGGGTCAGGGGGCGCGCAACTAATGAAAAACTGTTTTTT. The rearrangement joins TRBV7-2 to TRBJ1-4; 8 nucleotides match TRBD1. The trim removed 4 bases at V and 0 bases at J, leaving 10 bases unmatched. Looked up from germline, CDR1 is SGHTA and CDR2 is FQGNSA. This CDR3 has 18 residues.

This clonotype has a handful of counts. The chain couples TRBV4-1 to TRBJ1-6, with a tentative D call TRBD1 (6 bases). Germline values: CDR1 MGHRA, CDR2 YSYEKL. The CDR3 is made up of 16 amino acids. The V end was cut by 1 base, the J end by 6 bases, with 13 bases between. The CDR3 nucleotides read TGCGCCAGCAGCCAAGTCCAGGCCAGGGGTAATTCACCCCTCCACTTT. It codes for CASSQVQARGNSPLHF.

This clonotype was detected only a few times. The chain couples TRBV20-1 to TRBJ2-4; no firm D call. The DNA end lines up better with TRBJ2-7; the J call may be wrong. Germline CDR1 reads DFQATT; CDR2 reads SNEGSKA (reference sequence). The CDR3 is 13 residues long. This CDR3 reads CSARSGPTYEQYF. The CDR3 nucleotides read TGCAGTGCTAGATCCGGTCCTACTTACGAGCAGTACTTC.

This chain uses TRBV6-1 with TRBJ2-7; 12 nucleotides match TRBD2. CDR3 length equals 16 residues. The V and J ends lost 3 bases and 7 bases, in that order; junction bases with no gene match: 10. CDR1 is MNHNS and CDR2 is SASEGT in the germline V gene. This chain's CDR3 is CASSDFGTSGFREQYF. The CDR3 coding sequence is TGTGCCAGCAGTGACTTCGGGACTAGCGGGTTTCGAGAGCAGTACTTC.